This TCR beta chain was identified in a study of T cell responses to AZD1222 COVID-19 vaccine. Study observations and caveats: At baseline, just five to seven AZD1222 recipients tested seropositive.

Comment on this clone: As yet, its antigen is unknown.

Pooling of second doses given at about 4 or about 12 weeks was done. The CDR3 totals 19 residues. Germline values: CDR1 GTSNPN, CDR2 SVGIG (reference sequence). The V gene lost 0 bases and the J gene lost 0 bases, with 20 bases spanning the gap. Using immunoSEQ multiplex PCR, the repertoire was profiled, and TCRdb retains in-frame clones only, with some absent. The data hold about 140,000 clones, with around nine tenths observed a single time. The sample was peripheral blood, taken 28 days after the second AZD1222 dose. The origin of this receptor is an adult who received the AZD1222 COVID-19 vaccine. The chain employs TRBV30 and TRBJ1-4; D might be TRBD1 (5 bases). DNA for the CDR3: TGTGCCTGGAGTGTGACCCATTACACAGGAGCCACAACTAATGAAAAACTGTTTTTT. Translation: CAWSVTHYTGATTNEKLFF.